The 20 T cell receptor beta chains given below trace back to one sample, sequenced in a study of vaccination effects on CD4 cells after COVID-19 (dated by TCRdb to between 2021 and 2022). The library relied on the immunoSEQ multiplex PCR assay. TCRdb obtained this table from immuneACCESS and retained in-frame rearrangements with V and J assigned. These tables miss some clones; where compared with another copy, unresolved V genes account for less than half of the shortfall, and the remainder is unexplained. For this sample the table gives about 51,000 clones, of which about 74% were detected only once. Approximately 9% of the sample is in the top ten clones. After approximately eleven days of culture, CD4+ T cells were isolated with the EasySep CD4+ T cell isolation kit. For these TCRs, the target antigens are not known. The sample was CD4+ T cells from PBMCs cultured without peptide, taken before COVID-19 vaccination. The receptors come from a human donor who had a prior SARS-CoV-2 infection.

The rearrangement links TRBV19 to TRBJ2-7, with a weak D call TRBD1 (6 bases). Trimming removed 3 bases from V and 2 bases from J, with 8 bases in between. CDR1 and CDR2 (germline): LNHDA, SQIVND (reference sequence). This CDR3 region has 13 residues. CDR3 loop: CASSMTGTYEQYF. DNA for the CDR3: TGTGCCAGTAGTATGACAGGTACCTACGAGCAGTACTTC.

The chain recombines TRBV2 with TRBJ1-4; 7 bases fit TRBD1. V lost 6 bases to trimming and J lost 15 bases; unmatched junction nucleotides: 25. This CDR3 comprises 17 residues. CDR1 is SNHLY, CDR2 FYNNEI, per germline. CDR3 loop: CASSSIPGQLSVKILFF. In nucleotides, the CDR3 is TGTGCCAGCAGCTCCATCCCGGGACAGCTGTCCGTGAAAATCTTGTTTTTT.

The gene calls are TRBV27 and TRBJ2-2; no firm D call. The CDR3 spans 15 residues. In germline, CDR1 is MNHEY, CDR2 SMNVEV (reference sequence). Deletions cut 5 bases from V and 3 bases from J, with 13 bases between. CDR3 loop: CASSPYRDYTGELFF. The CDR3 nucleotides read TGTGCCAGCAGTCCGTACCGAGACTACACCGGGGAGCTGTTTTTT.

The chain recombines TRBV7-2 with TRBJ2-5; the match to TRBD1 covers 7 bases. In germline, CDR1 is SGHTA, CDR2 FQGNSA. The length of the CDR3 is 19 residues. V lost 1 base to trimming and J lost 0 bases; unmatched junction nucleotides: 14. The DNA for the CDR3 is TGTGCCAGCAGCTTAGGACGGGACAGTCTAACTTCGTACCAAGAGACCCAGTACTTC. Translated, it gives CASSLGRDSLTSYQETQYF.

This clone was recorded a few times. The chain recombines TRBV4-3 with TRBJ2-7; 7 bases align to TRBD1. CDR1 and CDR2 from the germline V gene are LGHNA and YSLEER. Unmatched junction bases numbered 9, after V lost 1 base and J lost 0 bases. The CDR3 is 17 residues long. The CDR3 DNA sequence: TGCGCCAGCAGCCAAGCAATCGGGACAGACCTCTCCTACGAGCAGTACTTC. Its translation: CASSQAIGTDLSYEQYF.

This clone occurred once. The chain uses TRBV7-9 and TRBJ1-2; TRBD1 might be the D (6 bases). The V gene's germline CDR1 is SEHNR and CDR2 FQNEAQ (reference sequence). Trimming shortened V by 2 bases and J by 2 bases, and 12 bases separated the two germline ends. The CDR3 loop spans 15 amino acids. CDR3 residues: CASSLYNRANYGYTF. The CDR3 nucleotides are TGTGCCAGCAGCTTATACAACAGGGCCAACTATGGCTACACCTTC. Full variable domain (rest looked up from reference TRBV7-9 and TRBJ1-2): DTGVSQNPRHKITKRGQNVTFRCDPISEHNRLYWYRQTLGQGPEFLTYFQNEAQLEKSRLLSDRFSAERPKGSFSTLEIQRTEQGDSAMYLCASSLYNRANYGYTFGSGTRLTVV.

The V gene is TRBV9, the J gene TRBJ2-3; TRBD2 aligns across 13 bases. Germline V gives CDR1 SGDLS, CDR2 YYNGEE. The CDR3 is 15 amino acids. Germline trimming cut 2 bases from V and 10 bases from J; bases unmatched to any gene: 7. The CDR3: CASSVTSGGAGAQYF. The CDR3 DNA is TGTGCCAGCAGCGTCACTAGCGGGGGGGCCGGGGCGCAGTATTTT.

J is TRBJ2-3 and V is TRBV5-3; D is unresolved. TRBV5-3 is reported as an ORF; its role is uncertain. The V end lost 1 base, the J end lost 2 bases, and 11 bases lay between the germline ends. This CDR3 region has 15 residues. The DNA of the CDR3 is TGTGCCAGAAGCTTGAACCGCTGGGACACAGATACGCAGTATTTT. This codes for CARSLNRWDTDTQYF.

The rearrangement links TRBV28 to TRBJ2-2; TRBD1 matches 9 bases. The junction had 7 bases not matched to a gene; V was cut back by 5 bases and J by 6 bases. The CDR3 runs to 15 residues. Germline CDR1 and CDR2: MDHEN and SYDVKM. CDR3 in amino acids: CASSLGGQGAGELFF. The DNA of the CDR3 is TGTGCCAGCAGTCTAGGGGGACAGGGCGCCGGGGAGCTGTTTTTT. Filled out from reference TRBV28 and TRBJ2-2, the complete variable domain reads DVKVTQSSRYLVKRTGEKVFLECVQDMDHENMFWYRQDPGLGLRLIYFSYDVKMKEKGDIPEGYSVSREKKERFSLILESASTNQTSMYLCASSLGGQGAGELFFGEGSRLTVL.

The V call is TRBV5-4, the J call TRBJ2-1; the match to TRBD1 covers 9 bases. With V trimmed by 4 bases and J by 9 bases, 5 bases remained unmatched. The CDR3 is 13 amino acids. CDR1 is SGHNT and CDR2 is YYREEE in the germline V gene (reference sequence). Here the CDR3 reads CASSRDRVGEQFF. The CDR3 DNA sequence: TGTGCCAGCAGCCGGGACAGGGTAGGTGAGCAGTTCTTC.

The DNA for the CDR3 is TGTGCCAGCAGTCCCCTGGGGGGAGAGACCCAGTACTTC. Translation: CASSPLGGETQYF. The V call is TRBV6-5, the J call TRBJ2-5, with a tentative D call TRBD2 (6 bases). The CDR3 extends over 13 amino acids. The germline gives CDR1 MNHEY, CDR2 SVGAGI. The ends were cut back, 5 bases at V and 4 bases at J, with 11 bases in the middle.

The genes are TRBV30 and TRBJ2-6; 8 positions match TRBD1. Germline values: CDR1 GTSNPN, CDR2 SVGIG (reference sequence). This CDR3 region has 13 residues. J lost 3 bases, V lost 5 bases, and 0 bases had no gene match. This CDR3 reads CAWGTGGANVLTF. The CDR3 region has the DNA TGTGCCTGGGGGACAGGTGGGGCCAACGTCCTGACTTTC.

V is TRBV6-2 or TRBV6-3 and J is TRBJ2-1, with 10 bases lining up with TRBD2. The CDR3 covers 16 residues. CDR1 and CDR2 (germline): MNHEY, SVGEGT. With V trimmed by 0 bases and J by 6 bases, 5 bases remained unmatched. DNA for the CDR3: TGTGCCAGCAGTTACTCTAGCGGGGGGAGACGCAATGAGCAGTTCTTC. This gives the protein CASSYSSGGRRNEQFF.

This chain's CDR3 is CAWSVLGVNLEAFF. The CDR3 bases are TGTGCCTGGAGTGTACTCGGGGTAAACCTCGAAGCTTTCTTT. The chain carries TRBV30 and TRBJ1-1; no reliable D call. Germline V gene lookup returns CDR1 GTSNPN and CDR2 SVGIG (reference sequence). The CDR3 extends over 14 amino acids. V dropped 0 bases and J dropped 8 bases, with 16 bases sitting between them.

In its sample, this clone was seen a few times. The rearrangement uses TRBV5-6 and TRBJ2-1, with 8 bases that match TRBD1. The CDR3 is made up of 13 amino acids. Germline CDR1 SGHDT, CDR2 YYEEEE. Trimming removed 4 bases from V and 6 bases from J; junction bases left unmatched: 3. The CDR3 region is CASSLDRGNEQFF. CDR3 nucleotides: TGTGCCAGCAGCCTTGACAGGGGCAATGAGCAGTTCTTC.

The chain carries TRBV7-2 and TRBJ2-7; unclear D gene. Germline V gene lookup returns CDR1 SGHTA and CDR2 FQGNSA. Trimming shortened V by 8 bases and J by 6 bases, and 17 bases separated the two germline ends. The CDR3 extends over 13 amino acids. Here the CDR3 reads CASGPTRFGEQYF. The CDR3, as DNA: TGTGCCAGCGGCCCGACAAGGTTCGGCGAGCAGTACTTC.

This clone was detected only once. The chain is built from TRBV7-8 and TRBJ2-1; D call uncertain. V lost 3 bases, J lost 4 bases, and 7 bases lay in between. The CDR3 spans 13 residues. Germline loops: CDR1 SGHVS, CDR2 FQNEAQ. CDR3 loop: CASSFGYYNEQFF. DNA of the CDR3: TGTGCCAGCAGCTTCGGCTATTACAATGAGCAGTTCTTC.

This clone was observed a handful of times. V gene TRBV5-5 combines with J gene TRBJ2-5; tentative D call: TRBD1 (5 bases). The CDR3 consists of 16 residues. The germline CDR1 and CDR2 sequences are SGHKS and YYEKEE (reference sequence). V dropped 1 base and J dropped 2 bases, with 15 bases sitting between them. CDR3 loop: CASSLSRQLKQETQYF. Here the CDR3 DNA reads TGTGCCAGCAGCTTGTCCAGACAGTTAAAACAAGAGACCCAGTACTTC.

The chain combines TRBV20-1 with TRBJ2-1; 7 nucleotides align to TRBD2. This CDR3 spans 11 amino acids. CDR1 is DFQATT and CDR2 is SNEGSKA in the germline V gene (reference sequence). J lost 8 bases, V lost 6 bases, and 4 bases had no gene match. CDR3 in amino acids: CSAKRGDEQFF. CDR3 in DNA: TGCAGTGCCAAACGGGGGGATGAGCAGTTCTTC.

The genes are TRBV2 and TRBJ1-1; 8 bases line up with TRBD1. This CDR3 is 14 amino acids long. Germline V CDR1 and CDR2: SNHLY, FYNNEI. The junction had 3 bases not matched to a gene; V was cut back by 5 bases and J by 1 base. CDR3 bases: TGTGCCAGCAGTCGACAGGGGTCGAACACTGAAGCTTTCTTT. It encodes CASSRQGSNTEAFF.